A single sample gave rise to the 17 T cell receptor beta chains below, sequenced in a study of cytomegalovirus exposure and HLA in healthy donors. PCR was performed using 60 Vbeta and 13 Jbeta primers. Measured with immunoSEQ multiplex PCR; TCRdb has only the in-frame clones, and not every one. The data hold approximately 100,000 clones, with around 66% observed a single time. The sequenced sample was PBMCs. The receptor source for this set is a woman in her forties or fifties in good health and CMV-seronegative.

This clone was picked up one time. One end of the junction is discordant with germline, which a read error may explain. The CDR3 DNA reads TGTGCTAGCAGCGTCCTAGCTTGGGAGACCCAGTACTTC. This codes for CASSVLAWETQYF. The chain employs TRBV7-7 and TRBJ2-5; possibly TRBD2 for D (5 bases). CDR1 and CDR2 from the germline V gene are SSHAT and FNYEAQ (reference sequence). The CDR3 is 13 residues long. Together with reference TRBV7-7 and TRBJ2-5, the CDR3 gives the full variable domain: GAGVSQSPRYKVTKRGQDVTLRCDPISSHATLYWYQQALGQGPEFLTYFNYEAQPDKSGLPSDRFSAERPEGSISTLTIQRTEQRDSAMYRCASSVLAWETQYFGPGTRLLVL.

The chain links TRBV7-9 to TRBJ1-2; unclear D gene. Trimming removed 3 bases from V and 3 bases from J, with 11 bases in between. Per germline, CDR1 SEHNR and CDR2 FQNEAQ (reference sequence). The CDR3 has 14 residues. The CDR3 loop is CASSLGLGDYGYTF. The DNA of the CDR3 is TGTGCCAGCAGCTTGGGCTTGGGCGACTATGGCTACACCTTC.

This clone was counted a few times. The V call is TRBV2, the J call TRBJ2-7, with 7 bases identical to TRBD1. The CDR3 contains 13 residues. The V and J ends lost 10 bases and 3 bases, in that order; junction bases with no gene match: 9. The germline CDR1 and CDR2 sequences are SNHLY and FYNNEI. The CDR3 DNA follows: TGTGCCACCCAACCGGGACAGTTCTACGAGCAGTACTTC. The encoded protein is CATQPGQFYEQYF.

This rearrangement joins TRBV6-5 to TRBJ1-1, with TRBD1 identical over 8 bases. V trimming: 9 bases; J trimming: 2 bases; junction bases outside the gene matches: 5. The length of the CDR3 is 13 residues. Germline assignment: CDR1 MNHEY and CDR2 SVGAGI. This CDR3 is CARTGQANTEAFF. The CDR3 nucleotides are TGTGCCAGGACGGGACAGGCCAACACTGAAGCTTTCTTT.

The gene calls are TRBV5-4 and TRBJ2-7; a possible D gene is TRBD2 (6 bases). Germline lookup yields CDR1 SGHNT and CDR2 YYREEE (reference sequence). Trimming took 1 base from V and 3 from J, leaving 8 bases between them. The CDR3 length is 13 residues. The CDR3 protein is CASSLWGDYEQYF. In DNA form, the CDR3 reads TGTGCCAGCAGCTTGTGGGGGGACTACGAGCAGTACTTC.

The chain joins TRBV7-9 to TRBJ2-3, with D uncertain. V was trimmed by 3 bases and J by 0 bases, leaving 10 bases between them. The CDR3 totals 15 residues. Germline V gene lookup returns CDR1 SEHNR and CDR2 FQNEAQ (reference sequence). CDR3 DNA: TGTGCCAGCAGCTTGTTTGGCGGAAGCACAGATACGCAGTATTTT. Its protein is CASSLFGGSTDTQYF.

This clone was observed a handful of times. The J gene is TRBJ1-1, the V gene TRBV29-1; TRBD1 might be the D (5 bases). The germline V gene encodes CDR1 SQVTM and CDR2 ANQGSEA. V shed 8 bases and J shed 7 bases, with 17 bases lying between them. The CDR3 has 12 amino acids. The CDR3 nucleotides read TGCAGCACCGGGGAGGGGTTGGGTGAAGCTTTCTTT. Its protein is CSTGEGLGEAFF.

The chain is built from TRBV9 and TRBJ1-2; no clear D gene. Germline CDR1 is SGDLS and CDR2 is YYNGEE. CDR3 length: 15 residues. V lost 0 bases, J lost 4 bases, and 13 bases lay in between. In DNA form, the CDR3 reads TGTGCCAGCAGCGTAGGGTCACAGATTCTCTATGGCTACACCTTC. This encodes CASSVGSQILYGYTF.

The V gene is TRBV28, the J gene TRBJ1-5, with 7 bases that match TRBD1. The CDR3 sequence is 13 residues long. Germline CDR1 and CDR2: MDHEN and SYDVKM. Unmatched junction bases numbered 5, after V lost 8 bases and J lost 4 bases. The CDR3 nucleotides are TGTGCCAGCGCTAGGGACAGAAATCAGCCCCAGCATTTT. This codes for CASARDRNQPQHF.

This clone was seen a single time. The gene calls are TRBV7-9 and TRBJ2-7, with D possibly matching TRBD1 (6 bases). V shed 1 base and J shed 7 bases, with 11 bases lying between them. This CDR3 is built from 13 residues. Germline assignment: CDR1 SEHNR and CDR2 FQNEAQ (reference sequence). The CDR3 sequence is CASSLDQGREQYF. The DNA for the CDR3 is TGTGCCAGCAGCTTAGACCAGGGGAGAGAGCAGTACTTC.

The chain is built from TRBV27 and TRBJ2-1; TRBD2 might be the D (6 bases). V lost 8 bases and J lost 3, with 17 bases in between. CDR3 size: 15 residues. CDR1 is MNHEY, CDR2 SMNVEV, per germline (reference sequence). CDR3 coding DNA: TGTGCCAGCGGAGTCATGGGGGGTTACTACAATGAGCAGTTCTTC. It yields the protein CASGVMGGYYNEQFF.

This clone was observed a single time. The chain combines TRBV23-1 with TRBJ1-1; D possibly corresponds to TRBD1 (5 bases). TRBV23-1 qualifies as an ORF whose function is uncertain. CDR3 length: 13 residues. Trimming pared 6 bases from V and 1 base from J, leaving 9 bases between. The CDR3 nucleotides are TGCGCCAGCAGACCGACAGAGAACACTGAAGCTTTCTTT. Its protein is CASRPTENTEAFF.

In this sample, this clone turned up a few times. The J gene is TRBJ1-2, the V gene TRBV11-2; 10 nucleotides align to TRBD1. Germline loops: CDR1 SGHAT, CDR2 FQNNGV. Trimming cost V 1 base and J 8 bases; bases outside gene matches: 16. CDR3 length equals 18 residues. The CDR3 DNA reads TGTGCCAGCAGCTTAGGTTTCGTTGGGGACAGGGGAGTGGAGGGCTACACCTTC. Its protein is CASSLGFVGDRGVEGYTF.

The chain carries TRBV5-1 and TRBJ1-1; 7 bases map to TRBD1. With V trimmed by 0 bases and J by 3 bases, 8 bases remained unmatched. The CDR3 runs to 16 residues. The germline gives CDR1 SGHRS, CDR2 YFSETQ. CDR3 coding DNA: TGCGCCAGCAGCTTGGCCGGGGGACAGCGCTACACTGAAGCTTTCTTT. Protein: CASSLAGGQRYTEAFF.

This clone was counted once. The chain recombines TRBV19 with TRBJ2-5; maybe TRBD1 (5 bases). V lost 7 bases to trimming and J lost 3 bases, with 12 bases between them. Germline-derived CDR1 and CDR2 are LNHDA and SQIVND (reference sequence). The CDR3 runs to 13 residues. Written as DNA, the CDR3 is TGTGCCAGTACTCAGGGCCAGGAAGAGACCCAGTACTTC. Its translation is CASTQGQEETQYF. The complete variable domain, with remaining parts taken from reference TRBV19 and TRBJ2-5, reads DGGITQSPKYLFRKEGQNVTLSCEQNLNHDAMYWYRQDPGQGLRLIYYSQIVNDFQKGDIAEGYSVSREKKESFPLTVTSAQKNPTAFYLCASTQGQEETQYFGPGTRLLVL.

The chain uses TRBV4-1 and TRBJ2-7; maybe TRBD2 (5 bases). V was cut by 1 base and J by 3 bases, with 16 bases left in between. This CDR3 spans 16 amino acids. Looked up from germline, CDR1 is MGHRA and CDR2 is YSYEKL. The CDR3 sequence: CASSQVYPAEYYEQYF. The CDR3 DNA reads TGCGCCAGCAGCCAAGTTTATCCAGCGGAGTACTACGAGCAGTACTTC.

This chain joins TRBV2 and TRBJ2-5, with 12 bases that match TRBD2. Germline trimming cut 6 bases from V and 1 base from J; bases unmatched to any gene: 3. This CDR3 comprises 15 residues. CDR1 is SNHLY, CDR2 FYNNEI, per germline. The CDR3 loop reads CASRETSGGQETQYF. The CDR3 DNA sequence: TGTGCCAGCAGAGAGACTAGCGGGGGCCAAGAGACCCAGTACTTC. Full variable domain (missing parts from reference TRBV2 and TRBJ2-5): EPEVTQTPSHQVTQMGQEVILRCVPISNHLYFYWYRQILGQKVEFLVSFYNNEISEKSEIFDDQFSVERPDGSNFTLKIRSTKLEDSAMYFCASRETSGGQETQYFGPGTRLLVL.